This T cell receptor (beta chain) is from a study of T cell changes during pregnancy in multiple sclerosis (dated by TCRdb to between 2019 and 2020). Regarding the research as a whole: The study looked at changes in the T cell repertoire across pregnancy in women with multiple sclerosis.

This clone has just one count. The clone's antigen remains unknown. Within one base of it there is no much larger clone, and no base qualities were kept. There are 15 amino acids in the CDR3, from cysteine to phenylalanine inclusive. Only the CDR3 DNA stays, 45 bases, in frame from base 1. The germline V and J ends show losses of 0 bases and 10 bases respectively, and no gene match explains 8 bases of the junction. CDR1 and CDR2, per the germline V gene, are MGHRA and YSYEKL. The library relied on the immunoSEQ multiplex PCR assay. TCRdb obtained this table from immuneACCESS and retained in-frame rearrangements with V and J assigned. These tables miss some clones; where compared with another copy, unresolved V genes account for less than half of the shortfall, and the remainder is unexplained. The sample has around 80,000 clones on record, roughly 94% of them singletons. The leading ten clones occupy about 1.5% of the sample.

The receptor was isolated from a female donor with multiple sclerosis, enrolled in a pregnancy study. The input for sequencing was peripheral blood, taken before pregnancy. This receptor chain uses TRBV4-1 and TRBJ2-1, with 8 junctional bases fitting TRBD1. The sequenced DNA: TGCGCCAGCAGCCAAGATTGGCAGGGGGCGGGGGAGCAGTTCTTC. Translated, this is CASSQDWQGAGEQFF.